Below are 18 T cell receptor beta chains sequenced from a single sample in a study of blood T cell repertoires in COVID-19. Profiled with immunoSEQ multiplex PCR; TCRdb holds only in-frame clones, not every one. The profile covers a few hundred thousand clones, with about 89% appearing a single time and around 12% taken by the ten largest. Specimen: peripheral blood. These receptors were obtained from a woman aged 55-69 years with acute or convalescent COVID-19.

The chain uses TRBV28 and TRBJ2-1; 10 bases fit TRBD1. Germline V gene sequence: CDR1 MDHEN, CDR2 SYDVKM. J was trimmed by 2 bases and V by 2 bases; bases with no gene match: 6. The CDR3 covers 17 residues. The CDR3 protein is CASSLAGTGAAYNEQFF. The CDR3 nucleotides are TGTGCCAGCAGTTTAGCCGGGACAGGGGCCGCCTACAATGAGCAGTTCTTC.

In its sample, this clone was seen once. This chain connects TRBV29-1 to TRBJ2-3, with TRBD1 as a possible D gene (5 bases). Trimming took 3 bases from V and 2 from J, leaving 12 bases between them. CDR1 and CDR2 (germline): SQVTM, ANQGSEA. The CDR3 consists of 14 residues. The CDR3 region has the DNA TGCAGCGTTGAGCTACAGGCCCACACAGATACGCAGTATTTT. The encoded protein is CSVELQAHTDTQYF.

CDR3 bases: TGTGCCAGCAGCCCTTGGACAGGGGGAAATCAGCCCCAGCATTTT. This sequence encodes CASSPWTGGNQPQHF. The chain uses TRBV5-6 and TRBJ1-5, with 10 bases that match TRBD1. In germline, CDR1 is SGHDT, CDR2 YYEEEE. V trimming: 4 bases; J trimming: 4 bases; junction bases outside the gene matches: 5. The CDR3 loop spans 15 amino acids.

This clone was observed a few times. This chain uses TRBV4-2 with TRBJ2-7; 7 bases match TRBD1. This CDR3 contains 17 residues. Germline-derived CDR1 and CDR2 are LGHNA and YNFKEQ. J was trimmed by 8 bases and V by 4 bases; bases with no gene match: 20. The CDR3 bases are TGTGCCAGCAGCCGCTTGAACCAAGGACAGGATAGCCTTCAGCAGTACTTC. This codes for CASSRLNQGQDSLQQYF.

The chain couples TRBV9 to TRBJ2-3, with 10 bases aligning to TRBD2. The germline V gene encodes CDR1 SGDLS and CDR2 YYNGEE. V trimming: 2 bases; J trimming: 3 bases; junction bases outside the gene matches: 6. The CDR3 has 16 amino acids. The CDR3: CASSVVAGGRTDTQYF. As DNA, the CDR3 is TGTGCCAGCAGCGTGGTAGCGGGAGGAAGGACAGATACGCAGTATTTT.

This chain uses TRBV4-2 with TRBJ1-2; TRBD1 might be the D (5 bases). The CDR3 runs 15 residues. V lost 1 base and J lost 6, with 15 bases in between. Germline CDR1 LGHNA, CDR2 YNFKEQ. The chain's CDR3 is CASSQVRGSQNGYTF. As DNA, the CDR3 is TGTGCCAGCAGCCAAGTGCGGGGGTCACAGAATGGCTACACCTTC.

The V and J genes are TRBV28 and TRBJ1-5; possible D gene TRBD1, 5 bases. The CDR3 spans 14 residues. The V gene lost 7 bases and the J gene lost 0 bases, with 10 bases spanning the gap. CDR1 is MDHEN, CDR2 SYDVKM, per germline. In DNA, the CDR3 is TGTGCCAGCAACGGGGGAGATAGCAATCAGCCCCAGCATTTT. Its protein product is CASNGGDSNQPQHF.

The chain has TRBV5-1 and TRBJ2-1; 8 nucleotides agree with TRBD1. The ends lost 5 bases at V and 5 bases at J; junction bases unmatched: 12. Germline V gene sequence: CDR1 SGHRS, CDR2 YFSETQ. The CDR3 consists of 16 residues. The CDR3 here is CASRPQAGGKNNEQFF. The CDR3 DNA reads TGCGCCAGCAGACCTCAGGCAGGGGGCAAGAACAATGAGCAGTTCTTC.

The gene calls are TRBV18 and TRBJ1-5; D gene uncertain. V lost 3 bases to trimming and J lost 7 bases, with 10 bases between them. Per germline, CDR1 KGHSH and CDR2 LQKENI. The CDR3 runs to 13 residues. The CDR3: CASSPGDGQPQHF. Here the CDR3 DNA reads TGTGCCAGCTCACCGGGAGATGGGCAGCCCCAGCATTTT. Full variable domain (outside the CDR3, taken from reference TRBV18 and TRBJ1-5): NAGVMQNPRHLVRRRGQEARLRCSPMKGHSHVYWYRQLPEEGLKFMVYLQKENIIDESGMPKERFSAEFPKEGPSILRIQQVVRGDSAAYFCASSPGDGQPQHFGDGTRLSIL.

CDR3 in amino acids: CASRVGLNYGYTF. DNA for the CDR3: TGTGCCAGCAGGGTAGGACTCAACTATGGCTACACCTTC. The chain combines TRBV28 with TRBJ1-2; D ambiguous. CDR1 is MDHEN and CDR2 is SYDVKM in the germline V gene. This CDR3 is 13 amino acids long. The ends were cut back, 6 bases at V and 2 bases at J, with 10 bases in the middle.

This clone was seen once. This CDR3 is CAISEWRGGTASADTQYF. Here the CDR3 DNA reads TGTGCCATCAGTGAATGGCGCGGGGGGACCGCGTCAGCAGATACGCAGTATTTT. The rearrangement links TRBV10-3 to TRBJ2-3; the match to TRBD2 covers 8 bases. The germline V gene encodes CDR1 ENHRY and CDR2 SYGVKD. The V segment lost 3 bases and the J segment 4 bases; nucleotides outside the gene matches: 15. The length of the CDR3 is 18 residues.

The chain recombines TRBV9 with TRBJ2-1; no definite D call. The CDR3 covers 11 residues. Germline-derived CDR1 and CDR2 are SGDLS and YYNGEE. V was trimmed by 0 bases and J by 8 bases, leaving 3 bases between them. The chain's CDR3 is CASSVGDEQFF. The CDR3 coding sequence is TGTGCCAGCAGCGTAGGCGATGAGCAGTTCTTC.

This sequence joins TRBV23-1 and TRBJ1-1, with a weak D call TRBD1 (5 bases). TRBV23-1 is placed among ORFs of uncertain function. This CDR3 spans 12 amino acids. V dropped 6 bases and J dropped 10 bases, with 15 bases sitting between them. CDR3 loop: CASSLGRGVAFF. The CDR3 DNA reads as TGCGCCAGCAGCCTGGGACGGGGGGTAGCTTTCTTT.

The chain recombines TRBV7-2 with TRBJ1-6; D remains ambiguous. V was clipped by 3 bases and J by 5 bases, with 11 bases between them. The CDR3 has 15 residues. The germline V gene has CDR1 SGHTA and CDR2 FQGNSA. CDR3: CASSLRVQNNSPLHF. The CDR3 DNA follows: TGTGCCAGCAGCTTGAGGGTCCAAAATAATTCACCCCTCCACTTT.

The chain is built from TRBV28 and TRBJ2-4; 9 bases match TRBD1. With V trimmed by 6 bases and J by 6 bases, 3 bases remained unmatched. The CDR3 consists of 13 residues. Germline CDR1 is MDHEN and CDR2 is SYDVKM. This CDR3 is CASRGQGINIQYF. In DNA form, the CDR3 reads TGTGCCAGCAGGGGACAGGGTATAAACATTCAGTACTTC.

CDR3 region: CSGQYGNTIYF. As DNA, the CDR3 is TGCAGCGGACAGTATGGAAACACCATATATTTT. This rearrangement joins TRBV29-1 to TRBJ1-3; possibly TRBD1 for D (5 bases). V lost 7 bases to trimming and J lost 3 bases, with 7 bases between them. There are 11 residues in the CDR3. Germline CDR1 is SQVTM and CDR2 is ANQGSEA.

The chain carries TRBV28 and TRBJ1-6; 9 bases are a match to TRBD1. Germline V gene data show CDR1 as MDHEN and CDR2 as SYDVKM. J was trimmed by 8 bases and V by 3 bases; bases with no gene match: 8. The CDR3 consists of 16 residues. DNA of the CDR3: TGTGCCAGCAGTTTGGCCCACAGGGGGCCGGATTCACCCCTCCACTTT. This translates into CASSLAHRGPDSPLHF.

The CDR3 protein is CASSSSRGAPGGYTF. The CDR3 DNA sequence: TGTGCCAGCAGCTCCTCCCGTGGGGCGCCGGGCGGCTACACCTTC. The V call is TRBV11-2, the J call TRBJ1-2; perhaps TRBD1 as D (5 bases). V lost 4 bases and J 8 bases, leaving 20 bases between the germline ends. This CDR3 has 15 amino acids. The germline gives CDR1 SGHAT, CDR2 FQNNGV.